This paragraph covers one TCR beta chain sequence. Negative isolation yielded CD8+ and CD4+ T cells; FACS enriched TEMRA cells. The V end lost 0 bases, the J end lost 2 bases, and 8 bases lay between the germline ends. Germline V CDR1 and CDR2: SGHRS, YFSETQ. CDR3 length: 14 amino acids. Random hexamers were used to reverse transcribe 0.5 to 1 ug of RNA. From the immunoSEQ multiplex PCR reads, TCRdb called clonotypes with MiXCR, one entry per CDR3 protein. Of tens of thousands of distinct CDR3 sequences listed, 94% were seen once; the top ten hold about 0.52%. The data stem from a study of CD8 T cells in Susac syndrome. Overall study context: Active disease was present in about 6 of the sequenced Susac syndrome patients, whereas about eight of them were in remission.

The chain has TRBV5-1 and TRBJ1-1; tentatively, D is TRBD1 (5 bases). Sequencing was performed on CD8+ T cells from PBMCs. The source of this sequence is a human donor with Susac syndrome. The CDR3 loop is CASSLEGTNTEAFF. The DNA for the CDR3 is TGCGCCAGCAGCTTGGAAGGGACCAACACTGAAGCTTTCTTT.